Below, 20 T cell receptor beta chains from the same sample are listed, as sequenced in a study of blood T cell repertoires in COVID-19. Sequencing was performed with immunoSEQ multiplex PCR; in TCRdb, only in-frame clones are kept and a portion is missing. The data show around 62,000 clones, around 89% seen once. The sequenced sample consisted of PBMCs or T cells enriched from blood (not recorded which). The receptors originated from a woman between 40 and 55 years old who had recovered from COVID-19.

This clone was recorded only once. The CDR3 protein is CASSLGGAIGNQPQHF. CDR3 DNA: TGTGCCAGCAGCTTGGGAGGAGCTATTGGCAATCAGCCCCAGCATTTT. The chain has TRBV5-6 and TRBJ1-5; D not resolved. The V gene's germline CDR1 is SGHDT and CDR2 YYEEEE. The CDR3 runs 16 residues. Trimming removed 0 bases from V and 2 bases from J, with 12 bases in between. The full variable domain, rest sourced from reference TRBV5-6 and TRBJ1-5, is DAGVTQSPTHLIKTRGQQVTLRCSPKSGHDTVSWYQQALGQGPQFIFQYYEEEERQRGNFPDRFSGHQFPNYSSELNVNALLLGDSALYLCASSLGGAIGNQPQHFGDGTRLSIL.

The chain combines TRBV14 with TRBJ1-2; D is unresolved. Germline CDR1 and CDR2: SGHDN and FVKESK. V dropped 3 bases and J dropped 5 bases, with 19 bases sitting between them. The CDR3 contains 16 residues. The CDR3 here is CASSHTMNKRTYGYTF. The CDR3, as DNA: TGTGCCAGCAGCCATACAATGAACAAGCGAACTTATGGCTACACCTTC.

This sequence joins TRBV24-1 and TRBJ2-2; 8 nucleotides match TRBD1. V dropped 5 bases and J dropped 1; count of bases not matched to a gene: 5. This CDR3 region has 16 residues. CDR1 and CDR2 (germline): KGHDR, SFDVKD. The CDR3 is CATSVTGTGNTGELFF. CDR3 sequence (DNA): TGTGCCACCAGTGTAACCGGGACAGGGAACACCGGGGAGCTGTTTTTT.

This chain joins TRBV5-5 and TRBJ2-1, with D possibly TRBD1 on 6 matching bases. The CDR3 loop spans 15 amino acids. CDR1 is SGHKS and CDR2 is YYEKEE in the germline V gene (reference sequence). Trimming removed 1 base from V and 2 bases from J, with 10 bases in between. The CDR3 is CASSLTGPTYNEQFF. In DNA, the CDR3 is TGTGCCAGCAGCTTGACAGGGCCAACCTACAATGAGCAGTTCTTC.

In DNA, the CDR3 is TGCGCCAGCAGCTTTTTTGGAGGGCCCGACACTGAAGCTTTCTTT. As protein: CASSFFGGPDTEAFF. J is TRBJ1-1 and V is TRBV5-1; D remains ambiguous. Germline CDR1 is SGHRS and CDR2 is YFSETQ. This CDR3 region has 15 residues. V was trimmed by 2 bases and J by 3 bases, leaving 14 bases between them.

The rearrangement links TRBV5-5 to TRBJ1-1; the D is unclear. This CDR3 is built from 14 residues. The V gene's germline CDR1 is SGHKS and CDR2 YYEKEE (reference sequence). The V end was cut by 3 bases, the J end by 1 base, with 10 bases between. The chain's CDR3 is CASSSLPGNTEAFF. The CDR3 bases are TGTGCCAGCAGCTCTCTCCCCGGGAACACTGAAGCTTTCTTT.

The rearrangement uses TRBV23-1 and TRBJ1-5; a possible D gene is TRBD1 (5 bases). TRBV23-1 carries the ORF label, with uncertain function. The CDR3 extends over 18 amino acids. V was pared by 0 bases and J by 1 base, with 16 bases between. The CDR3 spells CASSQSGTMAWSNQPQHF. DNA for the CDR3: TGCGCCAGCAGTCAATCGGGGACTATGGCATGGAGCAATCAGCCCCAGCATTTT.

Only a few counts were recorded for this clone. This sequence joins TRBV13 and TRBJ1-3, with 7 bases aligning to TRBD1. V gave up 6 bases and J gave up 2 bases; unmatched junction bases: 1. The CDR3 contains 13 residues. CDR1 and CDR2 from the germline V gene are PRHDT and FYEKMQ (reference sequence). CDR3 nucleotide sequence: TGTGCCAGCAGAGACAGGGCTGGAAACACCATATATTTT. Translating it yields CASRDRAGNTIYF.

This chain connects TRBV18 to TRBJ1-4, with D maybe TRBD1 (5 bases). The length of the CDR3 is 15 residues. V was trimmed by 3 bases and J by 4 bases, leaving 12 bases between them. CDR1 is KGHSH and CDR2 is LQKENI in the germline V gene. The CDR3 sequence is CASSPPGRGNEKLFF. Here the CDR3 DNA reads TGTGCCAGCTCACCGCCTGGGAGGGGTAATGAAAAACTGTTTTTT.

CDR3: CAATPGGTGGNYGYTF. DNA of the CDR3: TGTGCCGCGACCCCTGGGGGGACAGGGGGTAACTATGGCTACACCTTC. The rearrangement uses TRBV28 and TRBJ1-2; 11 bases align to TRBD1. The ends lost 11 bases at V and 1 base at J; junction bases unmatched: 12. There are 16 residues in the CDR3. The germline V gene encodes CDR1 MDHEN and CDR2 SYDVKM.

The chain uses TRBV12-3 or TRBV12-4 and TRBJ2-7; possibly TRBD2 for D (6 bases). CDR3 length: 12 amino acids. The germline V and J ends were trimmed by 5 bases and 4 bases, with 9 bases remaining between them. As DNA, the CDR3 is TGTGCCAGCAGTACTGGGGGGTACGAGCAGTACTTC. Translating it yields CASSTGGYEQYF.

The V call is TRBV21-1, the J call TRBJ1-5; TRBD1, the table's D call, was not compared with the DNA. TRBV21-1 is recorded as a pseudogene. This CDR3 has 15 amino acids. The CDR3 DNA follows: TGTGCCAGCCAGCCGAAGGGACAGGGAAATCAGCCCCAGCATTTT. Translating gives CASQPKGQGNQPQHF.

V is TRBV5-4 and J is TRBJ2-2; the D gene is possibly TRBD2 (6 bases). Trimming left V 0 bases short and J 6 bases short, with 9 bases between. Per the germline V gene, CDR1 is SGHNT and CDR2 is YYREEE (reference sequence). The CDR3 sequence is 14 residues long. As DNA, the CDR3 is TGTGCCAGCAGCTTGGCCGGGGGTTCCGGGGAGCTGTTTTTT. It specifies CASSLAGGSGELFF.

The V and J genes are TRBV3-1 (or the pseudogene TRBV3-2) and TRBJ2-1; D remains unclear. The CDR3 has 16 amino acids. Looked up from germline, CDR1 is LGHDT and CDR2 is YNNKEL (reference sequence). Between the trimmed V and J ends, which lost 5 bases and 5 bases, there was a span of 19 bases. CDR3 loop: CASSTRTPHSDNEQFF. The DNA of the CDR3 is TGTGCCAGCAGCACGCGTACTCCCCATTCCGACAATGAGCAGTTCTTC.

The chain couples TRBV3-1 (or the pseudogene TRBV3-2) to TRBJ1-1; D ambiguous. Germline assignment: CDR1 LGHDT and CDR2 YNNKEL (reference sequence). CDR3 length equals 12 residues. Trimming shortened V by 1 base and J by 12 bases, and 12 bases separated the two germline ends. CDR3 DNA sequence: TGTGCCAGCAGCCAAGGCAGTTCAATAACTTTCTTT. This translates into CASSQGSSITFF.

The rearrangement links TRBV7-6 to TRBJ2-3, with 15 bases that match TRBD2. In germline, CDR1 is SGHVS, CDR2 FNYEAQ. J gave up 1 base and V 5 bases, and 10 bases lay outside the gene matches. This CDR3 spans 19 amino acids. The CDR3 sequence is CASSLEAGLAGGRTDTQYF. The CDR3 DNA is TGTGCCAGCAGCCTAGAGGCCGGACTAGCGGGGGGGCGCACAGATACGCAGTATTTT.

The V gene is TRBV7-3, the J gene TRBJ2-1, with TRBD1 matching 7 bases. CDR1 and CDR2 (germline): SGHTA, FQGTGA. The CDR3 has 16 amino acids. V dropped 1 base and J dropped 5; count of bases not matched to a gene: 8. DNA for the CDR3: TGTGCCAGCAGCTTAAGTGTTGGACAGGCCCACAATGAGCAGTTCTTC. Protein product: CASSLSVGQAHNEQFF. Full variable domain (remainder filled in from reference TRBV7-3 and TRBJ2-1): GAGVSQTPSNKVTEKGKYVELRCDPISGHTALYWYRQSLGQGPEFLIYFQGTGAADDSGLPNDRFFAVRPEGSVSTLKIQRTERGDSAVYLCASSLSVGQAHNEQFFGPGTRLTVL.

The rearrangement links TRBV11-2 to TRBJ2-1, with 8 bases that match TRBD2. Germline-derived CDR1 and CDR2 are SGHAT and FQNNGV. The length of the CDR3 is 16 residues. The V and J ends lost 5 bases and 3 bases, in that order; junction bases with no gene match: 9. CDR3 loop: CASSISGGGSYNEQFF. The DNA of the CDR3 is TGTGCCAGCAGCATAAGCGGGGGCGGAAGCTACAATGAGCAGTTCTTC.

The CDR3 nucleotides are TGTGCCAGCAGTCTTAATAGAGCTACTGGAAACACCATATATTTT. It yields the protein CASSLNRATGNTIYF. The rearrangement uses TRBV2 and TRBJ1-3; D is unresolved. Trimming removed 5 bases from V and 2 bases from J, with 13 bases in between. There are 15 residues in the CDR3. CDR1 SNHLY and CDR2 FYNNEI come from the germline V gene.

This chain links TRBV19 with TRBJ1-6; 9 bases match TRBD1. CDR1 is LNHDA and CDR2 is SQIVND in the germline V gene (reference sequence). J lost 8 bases, V lost 8 bases, and 4 bases had no gene match. The CDR3 sequence is 13 residues long. The CDR3 here is CASERDRDSPLHF. The CDR3 region has the DNA TGTGCCAGTGAAAGGGACAGGGATTCACCCCTCCACTTT.